The T cell receptor beta chain under discussion was sequenced for a study of shared clonotypes between healthy human individuals. The overall study: The plates for each donor numbered three CD4 naive, three CD4 memory, two CD8 naive and one CD8 memory. Study observations and caveats: Among non-shared clonotypes, generation probabilities were lower than among those shared by all four donors.

Terminally differentiated effector memory CD45RA+ cells were excluded by CCR7 positive selection of CD45RO-negative cells. Comment on this clone: Its antigen is undetermined.

Assay used: immunoSEQ multiplex PCR; TCRdb lists only in-frame clones, some missing. This sample has millions of clones, with about 95% found just once. This sequence originates from a man aged 18-30 years in good health. Specimen: naive CD8+ T cells sorted from blood.

The CDR3 sequence is CASTQPGVGYGYTF. For the CDR3, the DNA is TGTGCCAGCACCCAACCAGGGGTCGGATATGGCTACACCTTC. This chain uses TRBV5-4 with TRBJ1-2, with D possibly being TRBD1 (6 bases). The germline CDR1 and CDR2 sequences are SGHNT and YYREEE (reference sequence). This CDR3 contains 14 residues. V shed 6 bases and J shed 5 bases, with 17 bases lying between them. Full variable domain (outside the CDR3, taken from reference TRBV5-4 and TRBJ1-2): ETGVTQSPTHLIKTRGQQVTLRCSSQSGHNTVSWYQQALGQGPQFIFQYYREEENGRGNFPPRFSGLQFPNYSSELNVNALELDDSALYLCASTQPGVGYGYTFGSGTRLTVV.